The 27 T cell receptor beta chains below all came from one sample that was sequenced in a study of blood T cell repertoires in COVID-19. Generated by immunoSEQ multiplex PCR, the TCRdb table keeps only in-frame clones and is missing some. The repertoire holds about 77,000 clones, around four fifths seen once, with 22% in the top ten. Sequencing used peripheral blood. These receptor sequences come from a man between 60 and 75 years old with acute or convalescent COVID-19.

This chain joins TRBV30 and TRBJ2-3; D might be TRBD2 (7 bases). CDR1 and CDR2 from the germline V gene are GTSNPN and SVGIG (reference sequence). This CDR3 comprises 16 residues. Trimming pared 4 bases from V and 5 bases from J, leaving 22 bases between. CDR3 in DNA: TGTGCCTGGAACCCGCTTTCCGCGGGGGCTCGAGATACGCAGTATTTT. This translates into CAWNPLSAGARDTQYF.

The rearrangement links TRBV27 to TRBJ1-6; D gene unclear. This CDR3 contains 14 residues. Trimming took off 4 bases at V and 5 bases at J, with 9 bases between the two ends. Germline values: CDR1 MNHEY, CDR2 SMNVEV (reference sequence). CDR3 in amino acids: CASSSHTDNSPLHF. The CDR3 coding sequence is TGTGCCAGCAGTTCCCACACCGATAATTCACCCCTCCACTTT.

The rearrangement links TRBV4-2 to TRBJ2-5; TRBD1 agrees at 10 bases. The CDR3 runs 15 residues. Germline trimming cut 1 base from V and 5 bases from J; bases unmatched to any gene: 4. Germline CDR1 LGHNA, CDR2 YNFKEQ. The CDR3 sequence: CASSQGTGGEETQYF. DNA for the CDR3: TGTGCCAGCAGCCAAGGGACAGGGGGTGAGGAGACCCAGTACTTC.

This clone has a count of ten or more. V gene TRBV19 combines with J gene TRBJ1-2; 9 nucleotides line up with TRBD1. Per the germline V gene, CDR1 is LNHDA and CDR2 is SQIVND (reference sequence). V was pared by 6 bases and J by 2 bases, with 4 bases of the junction left unmatched. This CDR3 spans 14 amino acids. The chain's CDR3 is CASRRDRENYGYTF. Here the CDR3 DNA reads TGTGCCAGTAGGCGGGACAGGGAGAACTATGGCTACACCTTC.

V usage is TRBV5-1 and J usage is TRBJ1-6, with TRBD1 identical over 8 bases. CDR1 and CDR2 from the germline V gene are SGHRS and YFSETQ. This CDR3 comprises 16 residues. With 4 bases clipped from V and 5 bases from J, the junction kept 8 bases outside the gene matches. The CDR3 DNA reads TGCGCCAGCAGCCTCCGGGACAGGTCTAATAATTCACCCCTCCACTTT. The encoded protein is CASSLRDRSNNSPLHF.

This clone has just one count. The chain recombines TRBV12-5 with TRBJ2-3, with TRBD2 as a possible D gene (6 bases). With 0 bases removed from V and 2 bases from J, the gap between germline ends came to 9 bases. The CDR3 runs 15 residues. CDR1 and CDR2 (germline): LGHNT, FRNRAP. The CDR3 DNA sequence: TGTGCTAGTGGTTTGGTACGGGGGTTCACAGATACGCAGTATTTT. It codes for CASGLVRGFTDTQYF.

This clone has more than one count but fewer than ten. Other DNA sequences in this sample translate to the same CDR3. The chain joins TRBV24-1 to TRBJ2-5, with 13 bases fitting TRBD2. The CDR3 contains 16 residues. V shed 3 bases and J 2 bases; nucleotides not matched to a gene: 2. Germline CDR1 is KGHDR and CDR2 is SFDVKD. CDR3 nucleotides: TGTGCCACCAGTGATACGGGACTAGCGGGACAAGAGACCCAGTACTTC. Protein product: CATSDTGLAGQETQYF.

The J gene is TRBJ2-2, the V gene TRBV10-3; TRBD2 is a possible D gene (5 bases). CDR1 and CDR2 from the germline V gene are ENHRY and SYGVKD. CDR3 size: 14 residues. V was clipped by 7 bases and J by 4 bases, with 13 bases between them. CDR3 loop: CAIKGAGVTGELFF. CDR3 nucleotides: TGTGCCATCAAGGGAGCAGGAGTCACCGGGGAGCTGTTTTTT.

J is TRBJ2-5 and V is TRBV2; 12 nucleotides align to TRBD2. This CDR3 region has 16 residues. J was trimmed by 2 bases and V by 2 bases; bases with no gene match: 3. The germline V gene encodes CDR1 SNHLY and CDR2 FYNNEI. CDR3 amino acids: CASSEWLAGGQETQYF. CDR3 in DNA: TGTGCCAGCAGTGAATGGCTAGCGGGGGGGCAAGAGACCCAGTACTTC.

CDR3 DNA sequence: TGTGCCAGCAGTGGAACCCACAGGGTGGGCTCCTATAATTCACCCCTCCACTTT. Protein sequence: CASSGTHRVGSYNSPLHF. V is TRBV6-1 and J is TRBJ1-6; D possibly corresponds to TRBD1 (6 bases). This CDR3 has 18 amino acids. Germline V gives CDR1 MNHNS, CDR2 SASEGT. The V gene lost 4 bases and the J gene lost 0 bases, with 16 bases spanning the gap.

The chain links TRBV5-8 to TRBJ2-4; possible D gene TRBD2, 6 bases. The CDR3 length is 15 residues. V was pared by 0 bases and J by 4 bases, with 11 bases between. In germline, CDR1 is SGHTS, CDR2 YDEGEE. CDR3 coding DNA: TGTGCCAGCAGCTTGGCTGGAGGGAGGAAAAACATTCAGTACTTC. The encoded protein is CASSLAGGRKNIQYF.

The chain is built from TRBV6-6 and TRBJ2-4; TRBD1 matches 9 bases. The CDR3 spans 15 residues. In germline, CDR1 is MNHNY, CDR2 SVGAGI (reference sequence). With 2 bases clipped from V and 8 bases from J, the junction kept 7 bases outside the gene matches. The CDR3 loop reads CASSYRGQGRDIQYF. The CDR3 DNA is TGTGCCAGCAGTTACAGGGGACAGGGACGGGACATTCAGTACTTC.

In its sample, this clone was seen a few times. The J gene is TRBJ1-2, the V gene TRBV6-5; tentative D call: TRBD1 (5 bases). V was cut by 4 bases and J by 2 bases, with 5 bases left in between. This CDR3 is built from 12 residues. CDR1 is MNHEY and CDR2 is SVGAGI in the germline V gene. CDR3 sequence: CASSSGNYGYTF. CDR3 DNA: TGTGCCAGCAGTTCAGGGAACTATGGCTACACCTTC.

As concerns this clone: The junction departs from germline at one end; a sequencing error may be responsible. This sample includes further DNA sequences coding for the same CDR3. V usage is TRBV3-1 (or the pseudogene TRBV3-2) and J usage is TRBJ2-3, with 14 bases identical to TRBD2. The CDR3 extends over 16 amino acids. Germline V CDR1 and CDR2: LGHDT, YNNKEL (reference sequence). The CDR3 loop is CASSFGLAGGEDTQYF. The CDR3 DNA reads TGTGCTAGCAGCTTCGGACTAGCGGGAGGTGAGGATACGCAGTATTTT.

This clone was observed a handful of times. The chain combines TRBV4-1 with TRBJ2-3; D might be TRBD2 (5 bases). V was trimmed by 1 base and J by 1 base, leaving 9 bases between them. The germline gives CDR1 MGHRA, CDR2 YSYEKL. The CDR3 contains 15 residues. Here the CDR3 reads CASSQVTRGTDTQYF. CDR3 DNA: TGCGCCAGCAGCCAAGTTACGCGGGGCACAGATACGCAGTATTTT.

In DNA form, the CDR3 reads TGTGCCAGCAGCCCCGGGGTCGGGGACACTGAAGCTTTCTTT. Amino acid sequence: CASSPGVGDTEAFF. This rearrangement joins TRBV11-2 to TRBJ1-1; D remains unclear. The CDR3 spans 14 residues. Trimming shortened V by 5 bases and J by 3 bases, and 13 bases separated the two germline ends. Germline-derived CDR1 and CDR2 are SGHAT and FQNNGV.

This clone showed up just a few times. V is TRBV3-1 (or the pseudogene TRBV3-2) and J is TRBJ2-5; TRBD2 matches at 13 bases. With V trimmed by 1 base and J by 4 bases, 6 bases remained unmatched. The CDR3 spans 17 residues. Per the germline V gene, CDR1 is LGHDT and CDR2 is YNNKEL (reference sequence). The CDR3 DNA reads as TGTGCCAGCAGCCAAGGACTAGCGGGGGGCTACGGAGAGACCCAGTACTTC. Translating it yields CASSQGLAGGYGETQYF.

This rearrangement joins TRBV3-1 (or the pseudogene TRBV3-2) to TRBJ2-5; D perhaps matches TRBD2 (5 bases). Germline CDR1 is LGHDT and CDR2 is YNNKEL (reference sequence). With 0 bases removed from V and 4 bases from J, the gap between germline ends came to 18 bases. CDR3 length: 17 amino acids. DNA for the CDR3: TGTGCCAGCAGCCAAGACAGGAGGAAAACCTACCTAGAGACCCAGTACTTC. Its translation is CASSQDRRKTYLETQYF.

The rearrangement links TRBV5-4 to TRBJ2-7; the D gene is possibly TRBD1 (6 bases). The CDR3 extends over 14 amino acids. V was clipped by 5 bases and J by 2 bases, with 14 bases between them. From germline, CDR1 is SGHNT and CDR2 YYREEE (reference sequence). CDR3 region: CASSFGQFPYEQYF. The CDR3 nucleotides read TGTGCCAGCAGTTTCGGACAGTTCCCCTACGAGCAGTACTTC.

This clone was seen a few times. The V gene is TRBV10-2, the J gene TRBJ1-2, with 10 bases aligning to TRBD1. Germline-derived CDR1 and CDR2 are WSHSY and SAAADI. The CDR3 extends over 14 amino acids. Trimming cost V 7 bases and J 2 bases; bases outside gene matches: 4. This chain's CDR3 is CASMGTGVNYGYTF. The CDR3 DNA is TGCGCCAGCATGGGGACAGGGGTGAACTATGGCTACACCTTC.

The chain has TRBV2 and TRBJ1-3; no definite D call. This CDR3 spans 15 amino acids. CDR1 and CDR2 (germline): SNHLY, FYNNEI. V was trimmed by 6 bases and J by 7 bases, leaving 19 bases between them. CDR3 DNA sequence: TGTGCCAGCAGCGCCATCGGGGTAGTTGGGAACACCATATATTTT. Its translation: CASSAIGVVGNTIYF.

CDR3 sequence: CASSLDLAGVNEQFF. The CDR3 region has the DNA TGCGCCAGCAGCTTGGACCTAGCGGGGGTAAATGAGCAGTTCTTC. The chain joins TRBV5-1 to TRBJ2-1; 10 nucleotides line up with TRBD2. J gave up 7 bases and V 0 bases, and 4 bases lay outside the gene matches. This CDR3 is built from 15 residues. Germline V gives CDR1 SGHRS, CDR2 YFSETQ. Full variable domain (remainder filled in from reference TRBV5-1 and TRBJ2-1): KAGVTQTPRYLIKTRGQQVTLSCSPISGHRSVSWYQQTPGQGLQFLFEYFSETQRNKGNFPGRFSGRQFSNSRSEMNVSTLELGDSALYLCASSLDLAGVNEQFFGPGTRLTVL.

The rearrangement links TRBV5-1 to TRBJ2-5; perhaps TRBD2 as D (7 bases). CDR1 is SGHRS, CDR2 YFSETQ, per germline. CDR3 size: 13 residues. The V gene lost 4 bases and the J gene lost 5 bases, with 12 bases spanning the gap. Here the CDR3 reads CASSIRGGETQYF. The CDR3 coding sequence is TGCGCCAGCAGCATCAGGGGAGGGGAGACCCAGTACTTC. Full variable domain (remainder filled in from reference TRBV5-1 and TRBJ2-5): KAGVTQTPRYLIKTRGQQVTLSCSPISGHRSVSWYQQTPGQGLQFLFEYFSETQRNKGNFPGRFSGRQFSNSRSEMNVSTLELGDSALYLCASSIRGGETQYFGPGTRLLVL.

The V call is TRBV14, the J call TRBJ1-2; D remains unclear. V lost 4 bases to trimming and J lost 3 bases, with 12 bases between them. Per germline, CDR1 SGHDN and CDR2 FVKESK. CDR3 length equals 14 residues. The CDR3 DNA sequence: TGTGCCAGCAGCCTATCAGGATTATACTATGGCTACACCTTC. Translated: CASSLSGLYYGYTF.

V is TRBV6-5 and J is TRBJ2-2; D is perhaps TRBD1 (5 bases). CDR3 size: 14 residues. The ends were cut back, 5 bases at V and 8 bases at J, with 15 bases in the middle. The V gene's germline CDR1 is MNHEY and CDR2 SVGAGI. CDR3 bases: TGTGCCAGCAGTCCCATCCAGGGTCCGGGGGAGCTGTTTTTT. Translated: CASSPIQGPGELFF.

V gene TRBV5-1 combines with J gene TRBJ1-2; the D is unclear. The CDR3 covers 13 residues. The V gene lost 0 bases and the J gene lost 5 bases, with 8 bases spanning the gap. Per the germline V gene, CDR1 is SGHRS and CDR2 is YFSETQ. In DNA, the CDR3 is TGCGCCAGCAGCTTGGACGTAGAGTATGGCTACACCTTC. As protein: CASSLDVEYGYTF.

This chain connects TRBV6-1 to TRBJ2-2, with 7 positions matching TRBD2. The length of the CDR3 is 14 residues. From germline, CDR1 is MNHNS and CDR2 SASEGT. V was clipped by 2 bases and J by 4 bases; unmatched bases: 1. CDR3 residues: CASSEREVTGELFF. The CDR3 region has the DNA TGTGCCAGCAGTGAACGGGAGGTCACCGGGGAGCTGTTTTTT.